The next 30 T cell receptor beta chains were all read from a single sample in a study of cytomegalovirus exposure and HLA in healthy donors. The PCR used 60 Vbeta and 13 Jbeta primers. Here immunoSEQ multiplex PCR was the method, and the copy in TCRdb shows in-frame clones only, minus some. The data show 35,000 to 40,000 clones, around 70% seen once. The sequenced sample consisted of PBMCs. These receptors all stem from a man between 25 and 39 years old in good health and CMV-seronegative.

This sequence joins TRBV19 and TRBJ2-7; D may be TRBD2 (7 bases). The V end was cut by 5 bases, the J end by 6 bases, with 14 bases between. CDR1 LNHDA and CDR2 SQIVND come from the germline V gene (reference sequence). This CDR3 has 13 residues. The CDR3 here is CASSPEGGPEQYF. In nucleotides, the CDR3 is TGTGCCAGTAGTCCGGAGGGGGGGCCCGAGCAGTACTTC.

This clone has more than one count but fewer than ten. This sequence joins TRBV7-6 and TRBJ2-1; 8 bases line up with TRBD2. Losses at the gene ends were 1 base for V and 5 bases for J; bases not matched to a gene: 4. CDR3 size: 15 residues. From germline, CDR1 is SGHVS and CDR2 FNYEAQ. CDR3 sequence reads: CASSLESGSHNEQFF. In DNA form, the CDR3 reads TGTGCCAGCAGCTTAGAGAGCGGGAGCCACAATGAGCAGTTCTTC.

The genes are TRBV2 and TRBJ1-2, with a weak D call TRBD1 (6 bases). V was pared by 2 bases and J by 8 bases, with 9 bases between. Germline loops: CDR1 SNHLY, CDR2 FYNNEI. The CDR3 totals 12 residues. CDR3 sequence: CASSEQGCGYTF. The CDR3 DNA is TGTGCCAGCAGTGAACAGGGGTGCGGCTACACCTTC.

This clone is medium-sized in the sample. V usage is TRBV7-8 and J usage is TRBJ1-1, with TRBD1 identical over 11 bases. Per the germline V gene, CDR1 is SGHVS and CDR2 is FQNEAQ. CDR3 length: 15 amino acids. Trimming removed 5 bases from V and 3 bases from J; junction bases left unmatched: 5. CDR3 coding DNA: TGTGCCAGCAGCCTTGGACAGGGGGCCCACACTGAAGCTTTCTTT. This codes for CASSLGQGAHTEAFF.

This clone has a handful of counts. The chain recombines TRBV10-2 with TRBJ1-5; 8 bases line up with TRBD1. The germline V gene encodes CDR1 WSHSY and CDR2 SAAADI. Trimming removed 5 bases from V and 2 bases from J; junction bases left unmatched: 2. The CDR3 has 14 amino acids. CDR3 residues: CASSPGQGNQPQHF. CDR3 coding DNA: TGCGCCAGCAGTCCGGGACAGGGCAATCAGCCCCAGCATTTT.

In its sample, this clone was seen a few times. V and J are TRBV19 and TRBJ2-1, with D tentatively TRBD1 (8 bases). The CDR3 is made up of 15 amino acids. Trimming shortened V by 4 bases and J by 5 bases, and 15 bases separated the two germline ends. Germline V gene data show CDR1 as LNHDA and CDR2 as SQIVND (reference sequence). For the CDR3, the DNA is TGTGCCAGTAGTACCTACAGGGGGGGGGACAATGAGCAGTTCTTC. It specifies CASSTYRGGDNEQFF. Full variable domain (remainder filled in from reference TRBV19 and TRBJ2-1): DGGITQSPKYLFRKEGQNVTLSCEQNLNHDAMYWYRQDPGQGLRLIYYSQIVNDFQKGDIAEGYSVSREKKESFPLTVTSAQKNPTAFYLCASSTYRGGDNEQFFGPGTRLTVL.

The chain combines TRBV9 with TRBJ2-5, with 8 bases lining up with TRBD2. The junction had 16 bases not matched to a gene; V was cut back by 2 bases and J by 7 bases. The CDR3 contains 17 residues. Germline CDR1 reads SGDLS; CDR2 reads YYNGEE. CDR3 bases: TGTGCCAGCAGCGTCTCTGGGGGGCGGGAGGAAAGGGGGACCCAGTACTTC. Translating it yields CASSVSGGREERGTQYF.

V is TRBV19 and J is TRBJ2-1; a weak D match, TRBD2 (5 bases). Trimming pared 6 bases from V and 3 bases from J, leaving 15 bases between. Germline V gene data show CDR1 as LNHDA and CDR2 as SQIVND (reference sequence). The CDR3 runs to 15 residues. The CDR3 here is CASSVTPEGYNEQFF. In DNA form, the CDR3 reads TGTGCCAGTAGCGTTACTCCCGAGGGCTACAATGAGCAGTTCTTC.

This chain links TRBV10-1 with TRBJ1-1; D gene uncertain. Germline V lookup: CDR1 WNHNN, CDR2 SYGVQD (reference sequence). V was clipped by 5 bases and J by 1 base, with 8 bases between them. The CDR3 runs to 13 residues. The CDR3 here is CASSRSGNTEAFF. Here the CDR3 DNA reads TGCGCCAGCAGTAGATCAGGGAACACTGAAGCTTTCTTT.

The chain carries TRBV28 and TRBJ1-4; 9 bases map to TRBD1. CDR3 length: 17 amino acids. Per the germline V gene, CDR1 is MDHEN and CDR2 is SYDVKM. V dropped 5 bases and J dropped 4; count of bases not matched to a gene: 11. CDR3 DNA sequence: TGTGCCAGCAGTCATGAGACAGGGGGTGCATTTAATGAAAAACTGTTTTTT. This sequence encodes CASSHETGGAFNEKLFF. The entire variable domain, with the rest obtained from reference TRBV28 and TRBJ1-4, is as follows: DVKVTQSSRYLVKRTGEKVFLECVQDMDHENMFWYRQDPGLGLRLIYFSYDVKMKEKGDIPEGYSVSREKKERFSLILESASTNQTSMYLCASSHETGGAFNEKLFFGSGTQLSVL.

The V and J genes are TRBV7-2 and TRBJ2-3; D possibly corresponds to TRBD1 (5 bases). The V end was cut by 2 bases, the J end by 3 bases, with 12 bases between. The germline CDR1 and CDR2 sequences are SGHTA and FQGNSA. The CDR3 sequence is 15 residues long. CDR3 region: CASSLLGLKTDTQYF. The CDR3 coding sequence is TGTGCCAGCAGCTTACTGGGGCTGAAAACAGATACGCAGTATTTT.

This clone was counted between two and nine times. This sequence joins TRBV5-1 and TRBJ1-1, with D perhaps TRBD1 (5 bases). Trimming took off 4 bases at V and 1 base at J, with 11 bases between the two ends. CDR1 and CDR2 (germline): SGHRS, YFSETQ. This CDR3 has 14 amino acids. CDR3 bases: TGCGCCAGCAGCGCAGGGTTTACGAACACTGAAGCTTTCTTT. It yields the protein CASSAGFTNTEAFF.

The chain is built from TRBV14 and TRBJ1-2, with unresolved D. The V gene's germline CDR1 is SGHDN and CDR2 FVKESK. The CDR3 is 13 amino acids. Trimming pared 3 bases from V and 2 bases from J, leaving 7 bases between. This CDR3 is CASSQQKNYGYTF. The CDR3 nucleotides read TGTGCCAGCAGCCAGCAGAAGAACTATGGCTACACCTTC. Looking up the rest from reference TRBV14 and TRBJ1-2 gives the full variable domain: EAGVTQFPSHSVIEKGQTVTLRCDPISGHDNLYWYRRVMGKEIKFLLHFVKESKQDESGMPNNRFLAERTGGTYSTLKVQPAELEDSGVYFCASSQQKNYGYTFGSGTRLTVV.

The chain carries TRBV10-1 and TRBJ1-1; possible D gene TRBD1, 5 bases. Germline V gene sequence: CDR1 WNHNN, CDR2 SYGVQD (reference sequence). The CDR3 runs 13 residues. Trimming cost V 5 bases and J 3 bases, with 10 bases left between them. The CDR3 DNA follows: TGCGCCAGCAGTCGCAGGGCGGACACTGAAGCTTTCTTT. It yields the protein CASSRRADTEAFF.

This chain links TRBV10-1 with TRBJ2-1; 10 nucleotides match TRBD1. Per germline, CDR1 WNHNN and CDR2 SYGVQD (reference sequence). This CDR3 is built from 15 residues. V lost 3 bases and J lost 4; bases outside the gene matches: 3. CDR3 sequence: CASSDSGQGYNEQFF. The DNA of the CDR3 is TGCGCCAGCAGTGACTCGGGACAGGGGTACAATGAGCAGTTCTTC.

Written as DNA, the CDR3 is TGTGCCAGCAGTTTATTAGGGGGCAGTTCTCCGAGGGGAAACACCATATATTTT. This gives the protein CASSLLGGSSPRGNTIYF. This chain links TRBV28 with TRBJ1-3, with 7 bases that match TRBD1. CDR3 length equals 18 residues. From germline, CDR1 is MDHEN and CDR2 SYDVKM. The J segment lost 4 bases and the V segment lost 1 base, leaving 13 bases of the junction unmatched.

A word on this clone: One end of the junction does not line up with germline, which may come from a read error. This chain links TRBV7-9 with TRBJ2-7; weak D call: TRBD2 (5 bases). CDR1 and CDR2 from the germline V gene are SEHNR and FQNEAQ (reference sequence). The CDR3 loop spans 14 amino acids. The CDR3 reads CSSSLGPGTYEQYF. The CDR3 bases are TGTTCCAGCAGCTTAGGTCCGGGGACCTACGAGCAGTACTTC.

This clone was observed a single time. The V gene is TRBV29-1, the J gene TRBJ2-1; the D gene is possibly TRBD2 (5 bases). Germline lookup yields CDR1 SQVTM and CDR2 ANQGSEA. This CDR3 contains 15 residues. Deletions cut 6 bases from V and 6 bases from J, with 21 bases between. The CDR3 protein is CSVAGRTTGSNEQFF. DNA of the CDR3: TGCAGCGTAGCCGGACGGACCACGGGGTCCAATGAGCAGTTCTTC.

This clone occurred a few times. The chain employs TRBV4-2 and TRBJ1-5; D is unclear. The CDR3 contains 15 residues. In germline, CDR1 is LGHNA, CDR2 YNFKEQ. Between the trimmed V and J ends, which lost 0 bases and 4 bases, there was a span of 10 bases. CDR3 amino acids: CASSQDSGSNQPQHF. CDR3 sequence (DNA): TGTGCCAGCAGCCAAGATTCAGGCAGTAATCAGCCCCAGCATTTT.

In the case of this clone: Because it lacks the conserved phenylalanine or tryptophan at the end, this CDR3 is likely a read error. In nucleotides, the CDR3 is TGTGCCAGCAGCTTAGGGTCGGGTGGAAACACCATATATCTT. This gives the protein CASSLGSGGNTIYL. V gene TRBV7-9 combines with J gene TRBJ1-3; no clear D. The CDR3 length is 14 residues. Germline V CDR1 and CDR2: SEHNR, FQNEAQ (reference sequence). V lost 1 base to trimming and J lost 3 bases, with 7 bases between them.

CDR3 sequence reads: CASTFRDREGDTQYF. Written as DNA, the CDR3 is TGTGCCAGTACCTTCCGGGACAGGGAAGGCGATACGCAGTATTTT. The chain is built from TRBV19 and TRBJ2-3; 9 positions agree with TRBD1. Germline values: CDR1 LNHDA, CDR2 SQIVND (reference sequence). V dropped 7 bases and J dropped 6; count of bases not matched to a gene: 11. The CDR3 is 15 amino acids. The variable domain in full, with the rest retrieved from reference TRBV19 and TRBJ2-3, is DGGITQSPKYLFRKEGQNVTLSCEQNLNHDAMYWYRQDPGQGLRLIYYSQIVNDFQKGDIAEGYSVSREKKESFPLTVTSAQKNPTAFYLCASTFRDREGDTQYFGPGTRLTVL.

The chain carries TRBV4-1 and TRBJ2-7; D unresolved. The CDR3 spans 17 residues. CDR1 is MGHRA and CDR2 is YSYEKL in the germline V gene. V lost 0 bases and J lost 0, with 15 bases in between. Written as DNA, the CDR3 is TGCGCCAGCAGCCAAGATGGCCAGTTGAAGAACTCCTACGAGCAGTACTTC. It yields the protein CASSQDGQLKNSYEQYF.

This clone was observed a few times. The CDR3 DNA reads TGTGCCACCAGCAGAGAACGACCAGGCTCCTACAATGAGCAGTTCTTC. Translating gives CATSRERPGSYNEQFF. V is TRBV15 and J is TRBJ2-1; no clear D gene. The length of the CDR3 is 16 residues. CDR1 LNHNV and CDR2 YYDKDF come from the germline V gene (reference sequence). The V end was cut by 0 bases, the J end by 0 bases, with 9 bases between.

The V call is TRBV9, the J call TRBJ2-3; the match to TRBD2 covers 8 bases. The CDR3 covers 16 residues. Germline-derived CDR1 and CDR2 are SGDLS and YYNGEE. J gave up 2 bases and V 0 bases, and 5 bases lay outside the gene matches. The CDR3 loop is CASSVGAGGPTDTQYF. CDR3 coding DNA: TGTGCCAGCAGCGTAGGGGCGGGGGGCCCCACAGATACGCAGTATTTT.

This rearrangement joins TRBV6-1 to TRBJ2-1, with a tentative D call TRBD2 (6 bases). The CDR3 runs to 15 residues. In germline, CDR1 is MNHNS, CDR2 SASEGT. Deletions cut 5 bases from V and 5 bases from J, with 16 bases between. Written as DNA, the CDR3 is TGTGCCAGCAGTACCCCCCGGGGGAATAACAATGAGCAGTTCTTC. This gives the protein CASSTPRGNNNEQFF.

The rearrangement joins TRBV7-2 to TRBJ2-1; 11 nucleotides agree with TRBD2. Trimming at V came to 2 bases and at J to 4 bases, leaving 7 bases not matched to a gene. The germline gives CDR1 SGHTA, CDR2 FQGNSA. The CDR3 length is 17 residues. The CDR3 sequence is CASSLRGTSGGYNEQFF. For the CDR3, the DNA is TGTGCCAGCAGCTTAAGAGGAACTAGCGGGGGTTACAATGAGCAGTTCTTC.

The chain couples TRBV27 to TRBJ2-7; D may be TRBD2 (6 bases). With 8 bases removed from V and 6 bases from J, the gap between germline ends came to 20 bases. The length of the CDR3 is 14 residues. Looked up from germline, CDR1 is MNHEY and CDR2 is SMNVEV (reference sequence). The CDR3 here is CASSPGLSLGEQYF. The CDR3 bases are TGTGCCAGCTCCCCGGGACTTAGCCTAGGCGAGCAGTACTTC.

The chain couples TRBV6-5 to TRBJ1-2; the match to TRBD1 covers 7 bases. The CDR3 contains 14 residues. Germline CDR1 reads MNHEY; CDR2 reads SVGAGI. V dropped 5 bases and J dropped 7; count of bases not matched to a gene: 10. CDR3 sequence reads: CASSLPRQGVGYTF. The CDR3 region has the DNA TGTGCCAGCAGTCTCCCAAGACAGGGCGTTGGCTACACCTTC.

The gene calls are TRBV7-3 and TRBJ1-1; 7 bases agree with TRBD1. The junction had 3 bases not matched to a gene; V was cut back by 1 base and J by 7 bases. There are 13 residues in the CDR3. CDR1 and CDR2 (germline): SGHTA, FQGTGA. CDR3 protein: CASSLKAGGEAFF. CDR3 DNA: TGTGCCAGCAGCTTAAAGGCAGGGGGTGAAGCTTTCTTT.

This clone was detected only a few times. CDR3 residues: CASRLSGTQYF. CDR3 in DNA: TGTGCCAGCAGACTCTCTGGGACCCAGTACTTC. This rearrangement joins TRBV6-5 to TRBJ2-5; no clear D gene. Germline-derived CDR1 and CDR2 are MNHEY and SVGAGI. CDR3 length: 11 residues. The germline V and J ends were trimmed by 6 bases and 7 bases, with 9 bases remaining between them.